This TCR beta chain was recovered during a study of T cells expressing NK-cell markers. Turning to the study itself: Sorted CD3+CD56+NKG2C+, CD3+CD56+NKG2C- and CD3+CD56-NKG2C+ T-cell subsets were beta-chain profiled. Serological testing identified seven of the eight sequenced donors as HCMV-seropositive and one as seronegative.

Germline CDR1 reads MGHRA; CDR2 reads YSYEKL. This CDR3 comprises 15 residues. Details on this clonotype: Its target is unknown.

Study-level findings and limits: There remained a lack of clarity about HCMV specificity of expanded NKG2C+ T cell clones.

TCRdb re-called the 5' RACE reads, yielding one record per CDR3 amino acid sequence without DNA. There are 550,000 to 600,000 distinct CDR3 sequences in the sample, with approximately 3.6% held by the top ten. Sequenced sample: blood T cells: a sorted CD56 or NKG2C T cell subset, CD4+ or CD8+ T cells, or bulk PBMC T cells (not recorded which). The chain joins TRBV4-1 to TRBJ2-2; with no DNA, the TCRdb D assignment of TRBD1 cannot be verified. This receptor was obtained from a young man in good health. CDR3 amino acids: CASSQEDRATGELFF.